Below are 29 T cell receptor beta chains sequenced from a single sample in a study of cytomegalovirus exposure and HLA in healthy donors. PCR amplification relied on 60 Vbeta primers (plus 13 Jbeta primers). Sequencing was performed with immunoSEQ multiplex PCR; in TCRdb, only in-frame clones are kept and a portion is missing. The table includes about 160,000 clones, roughly 65% detected once. Sequenced input: PBMCs. These receptors came from a woman aged 18-29 years in good health and CMV-seropositive.

The J gene is TRBJ2-7, the V gene TRBV2; no clear D gene. Germline CDR1 SNHLY, CDR2 FYNNEI. This CDR3 spans 11 amino acids. V dropped 7 bases and J dropped 3 bases, with 7 bases sitting between them. CDR3 coding DNA: TGTGCCAGCATAAGACTCTACGAGCAGTACTTC. Translation: CASIRLYEQYF.

This clone was recorded only once. This chain connects TRBV29-1 to TRBJ1-1, with 8 positions matching TRBD1. V was clipped by 1 base and J by 5 bases; unmatched bases: 6. The CDR3 consists of 14 residues. Looked up from germline, CDR1 is SQVTM and CDR2 is ANQGSEA. CDR3 sequence reads: CSVEARGRGTEAFF. CDR3 bases: TGCAGCGTTGAAGCCAGGGGGCGAGGGACTGAAGCTTTCTTT. The full variable domain, with the rest looked up from reference TRBV29-1 and TRBJ1-1, is SAVISQKPSRDICQRGTSLTIQCQVDSQVTMMFWYRQQPGQSLTLIATANQGSEATYESGFVIDKFPISRPNLTFSTLTVSNMSPEDSSIYLCSVEARGRGTEAFFGQGTRLTVV.

The V gene is TRBV6-5, the J gene TRBJ2-5, with 9 bases that match TRBD2. The DNA end favors TRBJ2-7, so the J call may be wrong. From germline, CDR1 is MNHEY and CDR2 SVGAGI. This CDR3 has 14 residues. In DNA form, the CDR3 reads TGTGCCAGCAGTGAGCGGGGGGCCATCCACGAGCAGTACTTC. It encodes CASSERGAIHEQYF.

This clone has just a few counts. J is TRBJ1-2 and V is TRBV30; the match to TRBD1 covers 8 bases. This CDR3 has 12 amino acids. The V gene's germline CDR1 is GTSNPN and CDR2 SVGIG (reference sequence). Trimming cost V 5 bases and J 8 bases; bases outside gene matches: 7. The CDR3 coding sequence is TGTGCCTGGCCCGGACAGGGAGGGGGCTACACCTTC. This gives the protein CAWPGQGGGYTF.

This sequence joins TRBV6-5 and TRBJ2-7, with 11 bases matching TRBD1. Germline V CDR1 and CDR2: MNHEY, SVGAGI. The V gene end was trimmed by 4 bases and the J gene end by 5 bases; junction bases not matched to a gene: 7. The length of the CDR3 is 15 residues. The CDR3 DNA reads TGTGCCAGCAGTTTAACCGGACAGGGGGCGGACGAGCAGTACTTC. Translation gives CASSLTGQGADEQYF.

This chain links TRBV6-6 with TRBJ2-1; D gene uncertain. CDR1 is MNHNY, CDR2 SVGAGI, per germline (reference sequence). There are 15 residues in the CDR3. Trimming pared 2 bases from V and 7 bases from J, leaving 15 bases between. The CDR3 sequence: CASSYAGIQKNEQFF. For the CDR3, the DNA is TGTGCCAGCAGTTACGCAGGCATTCAAAAAAATGAGCAGTTCTTC.

The CDR3 protein is CASSPRQGRGAFF. As DNA, the CDR3 is TGTGCCAGCAGTCCCCGACAGGGGCGAGGGGCTTTCTTT. This chain connects TRBV27 to TRBJ1-1, with TRBD1 matching over 8 bases. Germline CDR1 is MNHEY and CDR2 is SMNVEV (reference sequence). This CDR3 region has 13 residues. With 5 bases clipped from V and 11 bases from J, the junction kept 10 bases outside the gene matches.

The chain couples TRBV21-1 to TRBJ1-4; the table's D call, TRBD1, was not checked against the DNA. TRBV21-1 is recorded as a pseudogene. The CDR3 consists of 14 residues. The CDR3 nucleotides read TGTGCCAGCAGCAAAGAAGGGGGCATTGAAAAACTGTTTTTT. It yields the protein CASSKEGGIEKLFF.

V usage is TRBV29-1 and J usage is TRBJ2-5, with D perhaps TRBD2 (7 bases). Trimming removed 7 bases at V and 5 bases at J, with 17 bases between. Germline CDR1 SQVTM, CDR2 ANQGSEA. This CDR3 spans 13 amino acids. In DNA, the CDR3 is TGCAGCGCCCGGGGAGGGGGACACGAGACCCAGTACTTC. Protein product: CSARGGGHETQYF. Full variable domain (rest looked up from reference TRBV29-1 and TRBJ2-5): SAVISQKPSRDICQRGTSLTIQCQVDSQVTMMFWYRQQPGQSLTLIATANQGSEATYESGFVIDKFPISRPNLTFSTLTVSNMSPEDSSIYLCSARGGGHETQYFGPGTRLLVL.

The chain joins TRBV5-1 to TRBJ1-5, with D perhaps matching TRBD1 (6 bases). Germline V lookup: CDR1 SGHRS, CDR2 YFSETQ. With 3 bases removed from V and 5 bases from J, the gap between germline ends came to 21 bases. The CDR3 loop spans 17 amino acids. The CDR3, as DNA: TGCGCCAGCAGCTGGACCAGGGGCCCCGGGTTTTATCAGCCCCAGCATTTT. This sequence encodes CASSWTRGPGFYQPQHF. Full variable domain (rest looked up from reference TRBV5-1 and TRBJ1-5): KAGVTQTPRYLIKTRGQQVTLSCSPISGHRSVSWYQQTPGQGLQFLFEYFSETQRNKGNFPGRFSGRQFSNSRSEMNVSTLELGDSALYLCASSWTRGPGFYQPQHFGDGTRLSIL.

The rearrangement joins TRBV9 to TRBJ1-2; TRBD1 matches 8 bases. Losses at the gene ends were 0 bases for V and 5 bases for J; bases not matched to a gene: 6. Germline V CDR1 and CDR2: SGDLS, YYNGEE. CDR3 length: 15 amino acids. CDR3 DNA: TGTGCCAGCAGCGTAGAGAGGGGACAGGCTTATGGCTACACCTTC. Residues: CASSVERGQAYGYTF.

V is TRBV4-3 and J is TRBJ2-3, with 9 bases aligning to TRBD2. The J segment lost 2 bases and the V segment lost 0 bases, leaving 6 bases of the junction unmatched. This CDR3 is built from 17 residues. The germline V gene has CDR1 LGHNA and CDR2 YSLEER. This CDR3 reads CASSQEGASGATDTQYF. The CDR3 DNA reads TGCGCCAGCAGCCAAGAGGGGGCTAGCGGGGCCACAGATACGCAGTATTTT.

This chain links TRBV6-5 with TRBJ1-6; 9 nucleotides agree with TRBD1. Germline CDR1 reads MNHEY; CDR2 reads SVGAGI. Trimming at V came to 6 bases and at J to 8 bases, leaving 8 bases not matched to a gene. The CDR3 is made up of 15 amino acids. This CDR3 reads CASRQNRGQHSPLHF. The DNA of the CDR3 is TGTGCCAGCAGGCAGAACAGGGGGCAGCATTCACCCCTCCACTTT.

The chain links TRBV25-1 to TRBJ2-3; no firm D call. Per the germline V gene, CDR1 is MGHDK and CDR2 is SYGVNS. Deletions cut 6 bases from V and 6 bases from J, with 7 bases between. The length of the CDR3 is 11 residues. The CDR3 loop reads CASRKLDTQYF. In DNA, the CDR3 is TGTGCCAGCAGGAAGCTGGATACGCAGTATTTT.

This rearrangement joins TRBV7-9 to TRBJ1-1; D gene unclear. CDR3 length equals 15 residues. V lost 2 bases to trimming and J lost 3 bases, with 13 bases between them. CDR1 SEHNR and CDR2 FQNEAQ come from the germline V gene (reference sequence). The chain's CDR3 is CASSLRSRPDTEAFF. The CDR3 nucleotides are TGTGCCAGCAGCTTAAGGAGTAGGCCGGACACTGAAGCTTTCTTT.

The V and J genes are TRBV30 and TRBJ1-2; 9 bases match TRBD1. Germline V gives CDR1 GTSNPN, CDR2 SVGIG (reference sequence). This CDR3 is 14 amino acids long. Losses at the gene ends were 4 bases for V and 0 bases for J; bases not matched to a gene: 3. In nucleotides, the CDR3 is TGTGCCTGGACGGGACAGGGATCTAACTATGGCTACACCTTC. Translated: CAWTGQGSNYGYTF.

This clone was recorded a few times. CDR3 amino acids: CASSAGGGNQPQHF. The DNA for the CDR3 is TGTGCCAGCAGTGCCGGAGGGGGCAATCAGCCCCAGCATTTT. This chain uses TRBV6-4 with TRBJ1-5; a weak D match, TRBD1 (5 bases). The CDR3 contains 14 residues. With 4 bases removed from V and 2 bases from J, the gap between germline ends came to 9 bases. Germline V gene sequence: CDR1 MRHNA, CDR2 SNTAGT.

The genes are TRBV5-6 and TRBJ1-1; possibly TRBD1 for D (6 bases). Germline-derived CDR1 and CDR2 are SGHDT and YYEEEE. This CDR3 is 16 amino acids long. V lost 0 bases and J 1 base, leaving 13 bases between the germline ends. The DNA of the CDR3 is TGTGCCAGCAGCTTGGCCCTGCAGGGACAGAACACTGAAGCTTTCTTT. Encoded protein: CASSLALQGQNTEAFF. The whole variable domain, remainder taken from reference TRBV5-6 and TRBJ1-1, is DAGVTQSPTHLIKTRGQQVTLRCSPKSGHDTVSWYQQALGQGPQFIFQYYEEEERQRGNFPDRFSGHQFPNYSSELNVNALLLGDSALYLCASSLALQGQNTEAFFGQGTRLTVV.

The chain is built from TRBV19 and TRBJ1-5, with 12 bases that match TRBD1. Trimming at V came to 0 bases and at J to 6 bases, leaving 12 bases not matched to a gene. This CDR3 is 19 amino acids long. Germline V CDR1 and CDR2: LNHDA, SQIVND (reference sequence). DNA of the CDR3: TGTGCCAGTAGTATAGATCTATGGAGGGGACAGGGGGCGGTTCAGCCCCAGCATTTT. This sequence encodes CASSIDLWRGQGAVQPQHF.

This clone was recorded once. The rearrangement joins TRBV5-6 to TRBJ1-1; no firm D call. V lost 0 bases, J lost 4 bases, and 16 bases lay in between. Germline CDR1 reads SGHDT; CDR2 reads YYEEEE. The CDR3 runs 16 residues. CDR3 DNA: TGTGCCAGCAGCTTGGCGGGTAGGCCCCTGGGCACTGAAGCTTTCTTT. It is translated as CASSLAGRPLGTEAFF.

This clone has just one count. The V gene is TRBV30, the J gene TRBJ1-2; D unresolved. Per the germline V gene, CDR1 is GTSNPN and CDR2 is SVGIG (reference sequence). Trimming left V 5 bases short and J 7 bases short, with 14 bases between. This CDR3 has 12 residues. CDR3 nucleotide sequence: TGTGCCTGGGCAGACACCCCCTTTGGCTACACCTTC. Residues: CAWADTPFGYTF.

The chain joins TRBV5-1 to TRBJ2-5, with 10 nucleotides matching TRBD2. The CDR3 is made up of 16 amino acids. Trimming cost V 4 bases and J 5 bases; bases outside gene matches: 11. CDR1 and CDR2 from the germline V gene are SGHRS and YFSETQ. The DNA for the CDR3 is TGCGCCAGCAGCCTCTCGCTAGCGGGAGTGTGGGAGACCCAGTACTTC. Its translation is CASSLSLAGVWETQYF.

This clone was found a few times. The rearrangement joins TRBV29-1 to TRBJ1-2; a possible D gene is TRBD1 (5 bases). V lost 4 bases to trimming and J lost 3 bases, with 15 bases between them. There are 14 residues in the CDR3. Germline V gene lookup returns CDR1 SQVTM and CDR2 ANQGSEA. CDR3 in DNA: TGCAGCGTTGCTGGCCAGGGCTTGGACTATGGCTACACCTTC. Translation gives CSVAGQGLDYGYTF. Full variable domain (outside the CDR3, taken from reference TRBV29-1 and TRBJ1-2): SAVISQKPSRDICQRGTSLTIQCQVDSQVTMMFWYRQQPGQSLTLIATANQGSEATYESGFVIDKFPISRPNLTFSTLTVSNMSPEDSSIYLCSVAGQGLDYGYTFGSGTRLTVV.

The genes are TRBV6-5 and TRBJ1-3, with D perhaps TRBD1 (6 bases). CDR3 size: 15 residues. Germline V lookup: CDR1 MNHEY, CDR2 SVGAGI. The V end was cut by 6 bases, the J end by 0 bases, with 12 bases between. CDR3 in amino acids: CASRADRTSGNTIYF. For the CDR3, the DNA is TGTGCCAGCAGAGCGGACAGAACCTCTGGAAACACCATATATTTT.

The rearrangement uses TRBV18 and TRBJ1-1, with TRBD1 matching over 8 bases. CDR3 length: 16 amino acids. Germline V lookup: CDR1 KGHSH, CDR2 LQKENI. J lost 5 bases, V lost 3 bases, and 11 bases had no gene match. CDR3 DNA sequence: TGTGCCAGCTCACCCGGACAGGGTGGAGTCGGAACTGAAGCTTTCTTT. Translating it yields CASSPGQGGVGTEAFF.

The chain links TRBV7-6 to TRBJ2-3; a possible D gene is TRBD2 (6 bases). Trimming stripped 4 bases from V and 7 bases from J, with 12 bases between. Germline lookup yields CDR1 SGHVS and CDR2 FNYEAQ. The CDR3 totals 13 residues. Here the CDR3 reads CASSSGTHNTQYF. DNA for the CDR3: TGTGCCAGCAGCTCCGGGACTCACAATACGCAGTATTTT.

J is TRBJ2-2 and V is TRBV27; D perhaps matches TRBD2 (7 bases). V was trimmed by 3 bases and J by 5 bases, leaving 13 bases between them. There are 15 residues in the CDR3. Germline CDR1 MNHEY, CDR2 SMNVEV (reference sequence). Here the CDR3 DNA reads TGTGCCAGCAGTTTGTGGGGGGGGCTTACCGGGGAGCTGTTTTTT. Its protein is CASSLWGGLTGELFF.

DNA of the CDR3: TGTGCCAGCAGCGTCTCAGGTTTGAATCAGCCCCAGCATTTT. It specifies CASSVSGLNQPQHF. V usage is TRBV9 and J usage is TRBJ1-5, with D hard to call. The CDR3 totals 14 residues. V shed 2 bases and J shed 4 bases, with 10 bases lying between them. Germline V gives CDR1 SGDLS, CDR2 YYNGEE.

The CDR3 coding sequence is TGTGCCTGGAGTACGGGACTAGCGGGGGGGCCGGAGACCCAGTACTTC. Its translation: CAWSTGLAGGPETQYF. The genes are TRBV30 and TRBJ2-5, with 16 bases identical to TRBD2. The J segment lost 5 bases and the V segment lost 2 bases, leaving 5 bases of the junction unmatched. Germline V gives CDR1 GTSNPN, CDR2 SVGIG (reference sequence). CDR3 length: 16 amino acids.